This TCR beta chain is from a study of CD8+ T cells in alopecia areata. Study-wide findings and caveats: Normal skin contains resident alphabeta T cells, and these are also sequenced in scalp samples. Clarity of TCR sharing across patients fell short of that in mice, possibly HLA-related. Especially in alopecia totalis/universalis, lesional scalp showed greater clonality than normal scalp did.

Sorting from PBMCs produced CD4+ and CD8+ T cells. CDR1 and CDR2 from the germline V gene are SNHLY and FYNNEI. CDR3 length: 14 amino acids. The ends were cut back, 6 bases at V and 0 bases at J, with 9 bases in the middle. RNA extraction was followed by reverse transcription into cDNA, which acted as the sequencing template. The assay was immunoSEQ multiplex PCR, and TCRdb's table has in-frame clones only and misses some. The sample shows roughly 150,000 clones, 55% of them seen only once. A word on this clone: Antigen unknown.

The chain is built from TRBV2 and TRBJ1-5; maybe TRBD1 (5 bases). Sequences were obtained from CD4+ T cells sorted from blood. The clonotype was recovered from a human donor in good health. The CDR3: CASSRDLSNQPQHF. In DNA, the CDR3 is TGTGCCAGCAGCCGGGACCTTAGCAATCAGCCCCAGCATTTT.